This T cell receptor beta chain was captured in a study of molecular identifiers for immune sequencing clone quantification. About the study: For replicates, RNA isolated from roughly 21,000 or 96,000 naive CD8 cells was divided into five portions, of which four were sequenced.

This clonotype was found a few times. Its antigen is currently unknown. Study outcomes and limitations: Jurkat TCR RNA spiked in from one cell (amid 800,000 to 1,000,000 naive cells) was reportedly detectable.

This CDR3 region has 12 residues. V trimming: 11 bases; J trimming: 4 bases; junction bases outside the gene matches: 7. Germline V gene lookup returns CDR1 LNHDA and CDR2 SQIVND (reference sequence). MiXCR was run by TCRdb on the PCR reads, yielding one entry per CDR3 protein. The table lists more than 450,000 distinct CDR3 sequences, about 25% of them singletons. Each library that profiled naive CD8 cells came from around 20,000 to 1,000,000 sorted cells with 10%, 30% or 50% RNA. When naive CD8 T cells were sorted, they were gated as CD8+CD4-CCR7+CD45RA+. The V and J genes are TRBV19 and TRBJ1-1; 7 bases map to TRBD1. Sequencing was done on a sample of naive CD8+ T cells from blood, with Jurkat cell RNA spiked in. Noted subset: FACS-sorted CD8+CD4-CCR7+CD45RA+ naive T cells. The source is a human donor in good health. Some libraries in this study had Jurkat cell RNA spiked in. The CDR3 bases are TGTGCCTGCCGACAGGGTGGCACTGAAGCTTTCTTT. It specifies CACRQGGTEAFF.